What follows is one T cell receptor beta chain and its context. Its antigen has not been determined. No base qualities exist here, and no much larger clone lies one base off it. TCRbeta CDR3 regions were amplified from genomic DNA using the immunoSEQ Assay, a bias-controlled multiplex PCR. The study's own analysis went as follows. The number of nucleated cells in each sample was estimated from the amplification of reference gene primers within the assay. To quantify the absolute abundance of each unique TCRbeta CDR3 rearrangement, sequence reads were collapsed and filtered. Productive Simpson clonality was computed per sample as the square root of Simpson's diversity index over productive rearrangements. Not all clones reach the TCRdb copy of this immuneACCESS table, which keeps in-frame sequences only. Checked studies attribute under half of the gap to unresolved V genes and leave the rest unexplained. D and trimming come from the DNA, and the V and J calls and clone size come from that table. The sample table shows about 170,000 clones, and approximately 84% are seen once. The top ten constitute around 14% of the sample.

V and J are truncated by 2 bases and 6 bases respectively, leaving an intervening sequence of 13 bases. The germline V gene encodes CDR1 SGHDT and CDR2 YYEEEE. The CDR3 runs 14 residues from the cysteine to the phenylalanine. Only the CDR3 DNA is retained, 42 bases long and in frame from the first base. This sample stems from a study of blood T cell repertoires in COVID-19 (dated by TCRdb to about 2020). Broadly, across the study: Collaborator samples came from the United States, Italy and Spain and covered acute and convalescent phases of COVID-19. The material from the prospective study consisted of cDNA or gDNA derived from T cells, B-cell-depleted T cells, or PBMCs. Subjects who had been exposed to COVID-19, were actively infected with it, or had recovered from it provided the deeply sampled blood TCRbeta repertoires that made up the dataset. The repertoires were made available in a free public database intended to serve as a resource for research on the immune response to SARS-CoV-2. Samples came from the ongoing ImmuneRACE study (first 160 participants) plus 1,254 subjects from 6 global collaborators. Sample metadata almost always included a de-identified subject ID, COVID-19 status, age in years and sex. HLA class I and class II types, where available, came from metadata supplied by the sample provider rather than from assay-based typing.

What the authors observed across the whole study: How much clinical and demographic metadata was included differed by source and by participant, and the metadata was provided uncurated.

Collaborating institutions collected whole blood in K2EDTA tubes following their own protocols. For TCRbeta analysis, collaborators shipped samples as frozen whole blood, isolated PBMCs, or DNA extracted from either of those sample types. The origin of this receptor is a man aged 18 to 29 with active or convalescent COVID-19. The sequenced sample consisted of peripheral blood. The chain was built from TRBV5-6 and TRBJ2-3; no D segment can be confidently identified. In nucleotides, the sequence is TGTGCCAGCAGCTTACCCGCCGGTGTGGATACGCAGTATTTT. This codes for CASSLPAGVDTQYF.